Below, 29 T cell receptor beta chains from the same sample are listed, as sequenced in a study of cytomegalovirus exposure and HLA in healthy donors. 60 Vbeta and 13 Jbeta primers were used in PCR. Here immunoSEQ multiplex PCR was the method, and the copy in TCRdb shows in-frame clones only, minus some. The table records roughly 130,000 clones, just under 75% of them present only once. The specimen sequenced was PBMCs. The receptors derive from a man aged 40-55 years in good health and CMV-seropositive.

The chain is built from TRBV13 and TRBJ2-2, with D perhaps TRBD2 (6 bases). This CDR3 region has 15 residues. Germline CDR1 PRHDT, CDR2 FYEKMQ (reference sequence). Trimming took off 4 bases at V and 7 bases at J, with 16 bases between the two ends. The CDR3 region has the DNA TGTGCCAGCAGCTCACTCCGGGAGTCCGTCGGGGAGCTGTTTTTT. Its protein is CASSSLRESVGELFF.

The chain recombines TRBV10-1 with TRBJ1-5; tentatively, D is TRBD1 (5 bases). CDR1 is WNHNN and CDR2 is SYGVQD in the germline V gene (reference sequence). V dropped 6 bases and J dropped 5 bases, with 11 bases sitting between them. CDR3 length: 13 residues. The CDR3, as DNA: TGCGCCAGCAGCGGACAAGAGGATCAGCCCCAGCATTTT. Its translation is CASSGQEDQPQHF.

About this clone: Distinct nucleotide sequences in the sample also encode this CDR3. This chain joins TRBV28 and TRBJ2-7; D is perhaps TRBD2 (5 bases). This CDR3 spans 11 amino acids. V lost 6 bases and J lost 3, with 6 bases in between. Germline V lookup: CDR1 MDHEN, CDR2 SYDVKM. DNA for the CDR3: TGTGCCAGCAGCGGACTCTACGAGCAGTACTTC. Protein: CASSGLYEQYF.

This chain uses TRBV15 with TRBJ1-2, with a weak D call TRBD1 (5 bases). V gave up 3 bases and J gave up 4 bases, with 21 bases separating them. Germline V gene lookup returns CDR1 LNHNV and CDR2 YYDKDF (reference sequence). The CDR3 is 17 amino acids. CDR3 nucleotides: TGTGCCACCAGCAGTGGATTACCGGGCCTGGGGGGCTATGGCTACACCTTC. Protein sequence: CATSSGLPGLGGYGYTF.

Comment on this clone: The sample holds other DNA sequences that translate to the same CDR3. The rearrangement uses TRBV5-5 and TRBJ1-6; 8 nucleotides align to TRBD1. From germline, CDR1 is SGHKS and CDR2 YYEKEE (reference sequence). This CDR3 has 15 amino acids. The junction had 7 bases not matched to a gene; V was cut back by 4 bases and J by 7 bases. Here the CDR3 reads CASSLQGAQNSPLHF. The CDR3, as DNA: TGTGCCAGCAGCCTGCAGGGGGCGCAGAATTCACCCCTCCACTTT.

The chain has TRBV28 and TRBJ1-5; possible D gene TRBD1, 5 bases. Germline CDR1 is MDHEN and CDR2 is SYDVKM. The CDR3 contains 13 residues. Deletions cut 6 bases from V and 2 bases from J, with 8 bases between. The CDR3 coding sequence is TGTGCCAGCAGGATACAGGGCAATCAGCCCCAGCATTTT. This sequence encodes CASRIQGNQPQHF.

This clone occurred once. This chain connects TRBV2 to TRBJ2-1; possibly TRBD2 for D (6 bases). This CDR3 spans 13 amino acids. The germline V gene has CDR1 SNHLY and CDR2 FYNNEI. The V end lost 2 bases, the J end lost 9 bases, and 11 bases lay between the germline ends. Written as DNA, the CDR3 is TGTGCCAGCAGTGAAAGGGAGACTAGTGAGCAGTTCTTC. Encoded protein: CASSERETSEQFF.

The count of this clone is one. The CDR3 nucleotides are TGTGCCAGCAGCCCCTCCCGAGAGTATGGCTACACCTTC. Translating gives CASSPSREYGYTF. The rearrangement joins TRBV7-2 to TRBJ1-2; no reliable D call. The CDR3 runs to 13 residues. Germline-derived CDR1 and CDR2 are SGHTA and FQGNSA. Trimming took off 5 bases at V and 5 bases at J, with 12 bases between the two ends. The whole variable domain, remainder taken from reference TRBV7-2 and TRBJ1-2, is GAGVSQSPSNKVTEKGKDVELRCDPISGHTALYWYRQSLGQGLEFLIYFQGNSAPDKSGLPSDRFSAERTGGSVSTLTIQRTQQEDSAVYLCASSPSREYGYTFGSGTRLTVV.

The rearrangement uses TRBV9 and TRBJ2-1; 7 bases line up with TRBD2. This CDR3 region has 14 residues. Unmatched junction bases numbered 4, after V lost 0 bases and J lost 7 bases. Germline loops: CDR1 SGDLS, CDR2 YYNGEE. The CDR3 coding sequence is TGTGCCAGCAGCGTAGCGGCTAGCGGAAATGAGCAGTTCTTC. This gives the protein CASSVAASGNEQFF.

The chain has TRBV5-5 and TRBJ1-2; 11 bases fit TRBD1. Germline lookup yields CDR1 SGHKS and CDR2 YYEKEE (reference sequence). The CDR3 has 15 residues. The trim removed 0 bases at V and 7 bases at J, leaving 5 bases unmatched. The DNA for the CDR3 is TGTGCCAGCAGCTTGGAGGACAGGGGGCGGGTTGGCTACACCTTC. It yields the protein CASSLEDRGRVGYTF.

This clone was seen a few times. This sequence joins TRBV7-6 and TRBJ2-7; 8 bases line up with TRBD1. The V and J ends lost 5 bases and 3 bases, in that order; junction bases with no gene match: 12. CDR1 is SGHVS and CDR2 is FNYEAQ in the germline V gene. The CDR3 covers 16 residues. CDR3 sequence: CASSPSPRTGNYEQYF. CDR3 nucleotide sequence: TGTGCCAGCAGCCCCTCTCCGCGGACAGGGAACTACGAGCAGTACTTC.

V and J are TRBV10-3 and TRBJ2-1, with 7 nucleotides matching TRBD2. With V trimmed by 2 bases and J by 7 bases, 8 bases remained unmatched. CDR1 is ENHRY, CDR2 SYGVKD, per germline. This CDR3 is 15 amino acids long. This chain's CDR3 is CAISERGLFLNEQFF. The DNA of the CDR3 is TGTGCCATCAGTGAGCGGGGACTATTTTTAAATGAGCAGTTCTTC.

CDR3 DNA sequence: TGCGCCAGCATAGCGGGAGGGCACACCGGGGAGCTGTTTTTT. Encoded protein: CASIAGGHTGELFF. This chain links TRBV5-1 with TRBJ2-2, with TRBD2 matching 11 bases. CDR1 and CDR2 (germline): SGHRS, YFSETQ. The length of the CDR3 is 14 residues. With V trimmed by 6 bases and J by 3 bases, 1 base remained unmatched.

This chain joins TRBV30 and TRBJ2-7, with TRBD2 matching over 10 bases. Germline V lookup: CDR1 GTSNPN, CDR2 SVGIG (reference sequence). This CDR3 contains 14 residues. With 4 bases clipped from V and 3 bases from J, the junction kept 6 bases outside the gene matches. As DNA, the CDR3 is TGTGCCTGGAAGGTCGGGACTAGCGTCTACGAGCAGTACTTC. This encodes CAWKVGTSVYEQYF.

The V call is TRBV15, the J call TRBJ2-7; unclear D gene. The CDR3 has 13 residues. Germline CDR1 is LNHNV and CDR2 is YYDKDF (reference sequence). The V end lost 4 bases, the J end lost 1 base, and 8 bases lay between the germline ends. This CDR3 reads CATSTGMSYEQYF. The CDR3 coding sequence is TGTGCCACCAGCACAGGAATGTCCTACGAGCAGTACTTC.

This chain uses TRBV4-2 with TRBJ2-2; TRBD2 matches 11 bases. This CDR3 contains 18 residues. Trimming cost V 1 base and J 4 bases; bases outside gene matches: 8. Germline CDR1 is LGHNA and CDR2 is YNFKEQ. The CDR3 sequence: CASSQVIAGGPGTGELFF. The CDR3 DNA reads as TGTGCCAGCAGCCAAGTAATAGCGGGAGGGCCGGGCACCGGGGAGCTGTTTTTT.

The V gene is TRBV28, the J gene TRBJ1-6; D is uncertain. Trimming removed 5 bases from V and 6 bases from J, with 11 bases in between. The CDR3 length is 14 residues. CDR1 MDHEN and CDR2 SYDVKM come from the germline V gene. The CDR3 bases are TGTGCCAGCAGTCAGCACAGTATTAATTCACCCCTCCACTTT. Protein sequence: CASSQHSINSPLHF. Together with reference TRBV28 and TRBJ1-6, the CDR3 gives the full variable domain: DVKVTQSSRYLVKRTGEKVFLECVQDMDHENMFWYRQDPGLGLRLIYFSYDVKMKEKGDIPEGYSVSREKKERFSLILESASTNQTSMYLCASSQHSINSPLHFGNGTRLTVT.

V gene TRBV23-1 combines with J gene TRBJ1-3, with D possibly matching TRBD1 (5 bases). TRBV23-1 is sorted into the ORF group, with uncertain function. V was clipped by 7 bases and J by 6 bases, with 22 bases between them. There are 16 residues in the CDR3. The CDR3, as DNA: TGCGCCAGCACCTCGGGGGACCGGCGAAGAGAAAACACCATATATTTT. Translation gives CASTSGDRRRENTIYF.

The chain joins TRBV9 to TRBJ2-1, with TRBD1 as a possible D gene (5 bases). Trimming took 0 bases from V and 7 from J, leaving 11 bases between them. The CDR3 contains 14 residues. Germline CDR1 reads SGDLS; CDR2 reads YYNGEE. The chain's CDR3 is CASSVARVGNEQFF. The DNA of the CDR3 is TGTGCCAGCAGCGTAGCCAGGGTCGGGAATGAGCAGTTCTTC.

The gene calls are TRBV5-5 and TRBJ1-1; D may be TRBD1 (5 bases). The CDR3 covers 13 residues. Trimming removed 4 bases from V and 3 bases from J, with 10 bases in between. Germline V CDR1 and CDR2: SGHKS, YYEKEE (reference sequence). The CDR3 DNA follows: TGTGCCAGCAGCGGGGGACTGGACACTGAAGCTTTCTTT. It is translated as CASSGGLDTEAFF.

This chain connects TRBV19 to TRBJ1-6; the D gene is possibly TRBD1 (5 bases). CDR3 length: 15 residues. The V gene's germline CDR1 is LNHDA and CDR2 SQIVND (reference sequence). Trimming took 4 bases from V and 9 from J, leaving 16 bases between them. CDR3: CASSTNGGKGSPLHF. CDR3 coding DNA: TGTGCCAGTAGTACTAACGGGGGAAAAGGTTCACCCCTCCACTTT.

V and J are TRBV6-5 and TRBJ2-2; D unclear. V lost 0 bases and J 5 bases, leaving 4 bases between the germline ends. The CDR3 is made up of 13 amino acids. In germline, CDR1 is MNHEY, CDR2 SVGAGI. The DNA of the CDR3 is TGTGCCAGCAGTTACTCCGGGACCGGGGAGCTGTTTTTT. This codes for CASSYSGTGELFF.

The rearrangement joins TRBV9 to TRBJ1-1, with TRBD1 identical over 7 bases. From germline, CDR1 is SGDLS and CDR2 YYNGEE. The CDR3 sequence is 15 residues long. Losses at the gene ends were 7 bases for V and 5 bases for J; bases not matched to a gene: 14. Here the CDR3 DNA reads TGTGCCAGCCGAGGGGACTCGAACAGGGGAACTGAAGCTTTCTTT. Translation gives CASRGDSNRGTEAFF.

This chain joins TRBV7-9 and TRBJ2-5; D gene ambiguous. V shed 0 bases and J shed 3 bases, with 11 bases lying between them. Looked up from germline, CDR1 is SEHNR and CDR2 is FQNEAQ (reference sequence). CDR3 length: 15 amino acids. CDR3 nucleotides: TGTGCCAGCAGCTTAGCGATTTCGCAGAAAGAGACCCAGTACTTC. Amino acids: CASSLAISQKETQYF.

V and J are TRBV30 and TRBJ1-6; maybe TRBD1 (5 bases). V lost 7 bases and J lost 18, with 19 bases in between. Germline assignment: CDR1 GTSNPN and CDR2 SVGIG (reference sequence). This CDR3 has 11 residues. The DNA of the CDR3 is TGTGCCTCCCTAAGGGGCGCGAACTACCACTTT. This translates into CASLRGANYHF.

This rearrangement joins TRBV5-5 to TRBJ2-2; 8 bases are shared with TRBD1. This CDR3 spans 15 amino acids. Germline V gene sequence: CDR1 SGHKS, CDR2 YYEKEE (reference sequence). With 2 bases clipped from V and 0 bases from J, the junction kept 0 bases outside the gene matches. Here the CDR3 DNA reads TGTGCCAGCAGCTTCAGGGGGCCGAACACCGGGGAGCTGTTTTTT. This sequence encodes CASSFRGPNTGELFF. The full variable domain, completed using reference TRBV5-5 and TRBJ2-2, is DAGVTQSPTHLIKTRGQQVTLRCSPISGHKSVSWYQQVLGQGPQFIFQYYEKEERGRGNFPDRFSARQFPNYSSELNVNALLLGDSALYLCASSFRGPNTGELFFGEGSRLTVL.

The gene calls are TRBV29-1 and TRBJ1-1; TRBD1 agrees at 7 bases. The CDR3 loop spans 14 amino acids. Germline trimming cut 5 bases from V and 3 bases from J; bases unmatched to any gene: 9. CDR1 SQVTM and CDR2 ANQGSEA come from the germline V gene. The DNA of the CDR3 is TGCAGCGTTTCATCAGGGGGAGGTCACACTGAAGCTTTCTTT. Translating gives CSVSSGGGHTEAFF.

The chain's CDR3 is CAWSREKGELFF. The CDR3 DNA sequence: TGTGCCTGGAGTCGGGAGAAAGGGGAGCTGTTTTTT. The rearrangement uses TRBV30 and TRBJ1-4; the D gene is possibly TRBD2 (6 bases). The DNA end is a closer match to TRBJ2-2, so the J assignment may be wrong. CDR3 size: 12 residues. CDR1 is GTSNPN, CDR2 SVGIG, per germline (reference sequence).

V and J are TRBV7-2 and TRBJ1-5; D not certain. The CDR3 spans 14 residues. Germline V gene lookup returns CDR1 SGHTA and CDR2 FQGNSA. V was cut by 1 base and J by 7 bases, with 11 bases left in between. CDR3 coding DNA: TGTGCCAGCAGCTTAGGGGTGGTTAGCCAGCCCCAGCATTTT. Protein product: CASSLGVVSQPQHF. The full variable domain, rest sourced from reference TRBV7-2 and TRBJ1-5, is GAGVSQSPSNKVTEKGKDVELRCDPISGHTALYWYRQSLGQGLEFLIYFQGNSAPDKSGLPSDRFSAERTGGSVSTLTIQRTQQEDSAVYLCASSLGVVSQPQHFGDGTRLSIL.